What follows are 24 T cell receptor beta chains derived from one specimen sequenced in a study of T cell responses to AZD1222 COVID-19 vaccine. The data were produced by immunoSEQ multiplex PCR, yet TCRdb's version contains in-frame clones alone and is incomplete. The sample lists about 140,000 clones, roughly nine tenths occurring once. The sample consisted of peripheral blood, taken 28 days after the second dose of the MenACWY control vaccine. These receptors originate from an adult who received the MenACWY meningococcal vaccine as a control.

This clone was observed once. This sequence joins TRBV19 and TRBJ2-2; 7 bases line up with TRBD1. J gave up 4 bases and V 5 bases, and 7 bases lay outside the gene matches. The germline V gene has CDR1 LNHDA and CDR2 SQIVND (reference sequence). CDR3 length: 15 residues. This chain's CDR3 is CASSLTGTVTGELFF. The CDR3 nucleotides read TGTGCCAGTAGTCTGACCGGGACAGTCACCGGGGAGCTGTTTTTT.

This chain connects TRBV11-1 to TRBJ2-7; 7 bases agree with TRBD2. V was pared by 4 bases and J by 7 bases, with 16 bases of the junction left unmatched. In germline, CDR1 is SGHAT, CDR2 FQDESV (reference sequence). The length of the CDR3 is 16 residues. CDR3 in amino acids: CASSSSGVRSWGEQYF. The CDR3 DNA reads as TGTGCCAGCAGCTCCAGCGGGGTCAGGTCCTGGGGGGAGCAGTACTTC. Supplemented by reference TRBV11-1 and TRBJ2-7, the full variable domain reads EAEVAQSPRYKITEKSQAVAFWCDPISGHATLYWYRQILGQGPELLVQFQDESVVDDSQLPKDRFSAERLKGVDSTLKIQPAELGDSAMYLCASSSSGVRSWGEQYFGPGTRLTVT.

The chain uses TRBV28 and TRBJ2-7; the D gene is possibly TRBD2 (5 bases). The CDR3 spans 15 residues. V was pared by 1 base and J by 2 bases, with 12 bases between. Per germline, CDR1 MDHEN and CDR2 SYDVKM. DNA for the CDR3: TGTGCCAGCAGTTTATCGGCCCGGGGTCCCTACGAGCAGTACTTC. Translation: CASSLSARGPYEQYF. Combining the CDR3 with reference TRBV28 and TRBJ2-7 gives the whole variable domain DVKVTQSSRYLVKRTGEKVFLECVQDMDHENMFWYRQDPGLGLRLIYFSYDVKMKEKGDIPEGYSVSREKKERFSLILESASTNQTSMYLCASSLSARGPYEQYFGPGTRLTVT.

The chain employs TRBV7-8 and TRBJ2-7, with D uncertain. With 0 bases removed from V and 4 bases from J, the gap between germline ends came to 7 bases. Germline values: CDR1 SGHVS, CDR2 FQNEAQ. This CDR3 has 13 residues. CDR3 nucleotides: TGTGCCAGCAGCTTAGCGATAAGGTACGAGCAGTACTTC. It is translated as CASSLAIRYEQYF.

The rearrangement joins TRBV27 to TRBJ2-7; TRBD2 aligns across 8 bases. Germline lookup yields CDR1 MNHEY and CDR2 SMNVEV (reference sequence). V lost 6 bases and J lost 3; bases outside the gene matches: 13. The CDR3 has 16 residues. CDR3 DNA: TGTGCCAGCAGCACCCGGCGGGGGGAGGGTCTCTACGAGCAGTACTTC. Its protein is CASSTRRGEGLYEQYF.

The CDR3 bases are TGTGCCATCAGAGCCGGGACTAGCGGGTACGAGCAGTACTTC. Its protein is CAIRAGTSGYEQYF. This chain connects TRBV10-3 to TRBJ2-7; 12 bases are shared with TRBD2. From germline, CDR1 is ENHRY and CDR2 SYGVKD. The V and J ends lost 6 bases and 4 bases, in that order; junction bases with no gene match: 4. CDR3 length: 14 residues.

The chain has TRBV6-2 or TRBV6-3 and TRBJ1-1; TRBD1 matches 9 bases. CDR1 and CDR2 from the germline V gene are MNHEY and SVGEGT. The CDR3 runs to 14 residues. V gave up 5 bases and J gave up 4 bases; unmatched junction bases: 5. This chain's CDR3 is CASSQQGASTEAFF. Here the CDR3 DNA reads TGTGCCAGCAGTCAACAGGGGGCAAGCACTGAAGCTTTCTTT.

The chain uses TRBV24-1 and TRBJ2-1, with D tentatively TRBD1 (6 bases). The length of the CDR3 is 15 residues. The V gene's germline CDR1 is KGHDR and CDR2 SFDVKD. Between the trimmed V and J ends, which lost 4 bases and 6 bases, there was a span of 15 bases. The CDR3 protein is CATSDPSGVGNEQFF. CDR3 bases: TGTGCCACCAGTGACCCCTCAGGGGTGGGCAATGAGCAGTTCTTC.

This clone was seen a single time. The chain joins TRBV12-3 or TRBV12-4 to TRBJ1-1; D unclear. The CDR3 is 13 amino acids. The V end was cut by 6 bases, the J end by 2 bases, with 10 bases between. CDR3 sequence: CASRGNTNTEAFF. As DNA, the CDR3 is TGTGCCAGCAGGGGGAACACCAACACTGAAGCTTTCTTT.

This clone occurred once. The chain recombines TRBV2 with TRBJ1-4, with 8 bases aligning to TRBD1. The ends lost 6 bases at V and 3 bases at J; junction bases unmatched: 6. The CDR3 length is 15 residues. Germline V gives CDR1 SNHLY, CDR2 FYNNEI. CDR3 in amino acids: CASRRDRISNEKLFF. CDR3 bases: TGTGCCAGCAGGAGGGACAGGATATCTAATGAAAAACTGTTTTTT.

The chain uses TRBV5-1 and TRBJ2-2; tentatively, D is TRBD1 (5 bases). The CDR3 has 15 amino acids. Trimming removed 2 bases at V and 5 bases at J, with 13 bases between. Germline V gene data show CDR1 as SGHRS and CDR2 as YFSETQ. This chain's CDR3 is CASSFGQKGTGELFF. The DNA of the CDR3 is TGCGCCAGCAGCTTCGGACAAAAAGGTACCGGGGAGCTGTTTTTT.

J is TRBJ1-4 and V is TRBV6-5, with D unresolved. Trimming took 0 bases from V and 2 from J, leaving 10 bases between them. Germline V gene lookup returns CDR1 MNHEY and CDR2 SVGAGI. The CDR3 is made up of 16 amino acids. The CDR3 protein is CASSYSRSRTNEKLFF. CDR3 DNA: TGTGCCAGCAGTTACTCAAGGAGTAGGACTAATGAAAAACTGTTTTTT.

The rearrangement links TRBV3-1 (or the pseudogene TRBV3-2) to TRBJ1-4; D not resolved. CDR1 is LGHDT and CDR2 is YNNKEL in the germline V gene (reference sequence). This CDR3 has 12 residues. The V gene lost 8 bases and the J gene lost 4 bases, with 8 bases spanning the gap. CDR3 bases: TGTGCCAGCGGACGAATTAATGAAAAACTGTTTTTT. Its translation is CASGRINEKLFF.

This chain uses TRBV5-1 with TRBJ2-2; TRBD1 agrees at 7 bases. The V gene end was trimmed by 0 bases and the J gene end by 4 bases; junction bases not matched to a gene: 3. The CDR3 extends over 15 amino acids. Germline assignment: CDR1 SGHRS and CDR2 YFSETQ. The CDR3 coding sequence is TGCGCCAGCAGCTTGGTAGGGGGCATCACCGGGGAGCTGTTTTTT. Amino acid sequence: CASSLVGGITGELFF.

The V gene is TRBV7-8, the J gene TRBJ2-3, with 11 bases matching TRBD1. This CDR3 is built from 14 residues. Germline V gene sequence: CDR1 SGHVS, CDR2 FQNEAQ. J was trimmed by 5 bases and V by 4 bases; bases with no gene match: 2. The CDR3 reads CASSWGQGGDTQYF. As DNA, the CDR3 is TGTGCCAGCAGCTGGGGACAGGGGGGAGATACGCAGTATTTT.

The chain recombines TRBV7-8 with TRBJ2-2; the D gene could be TRBD1 or TRBD2 (5 bases each). The length of the CDR3 is 14 residues. The germline V gene has CDR1 SGHVS and CDR2 FQNEAQ. Trimming left V 2 bases short and J 3 bases short, with 7 bases between. For the CDR3, the DNA is TGTGCCAGCAGCTTAAGAGGGGACACCGGGGAGCTGTTTTTT. Translated, it gives CASSLRGDTGELFF.

The chain recombines TRBV29-1 with TRBJ2-3; D unresolved. V shed 4 bases and J shed 4 bases, with 6 bases lying between them. Germline CDR1 SQVTM, CDR2 ANQGSEA. This CDR3 has 11 amino acids. CDR3 sequence: CSVAGPDTQYF. In nucleotides, the CDR3 is TGCAGCGTTGCGGGCCCAGATACGCAGTATTTT.

The CDR3 nucleotides are TGTGCCAGCTCACCCCCCGCAGGTAGCGGCTACACCTTC. Translation gives CASSPPAGSGYTF. The chain is built from TRBV18 and TRBJ1-2; D remains unclear. CDR1 and CDR2 from the germline V gene are KGHSH and LQKENI. Trimming removed 3 bases from V and 8 bases from J, with 13 bases in between. This CDR3 is 13 amino acids long.

This clone was detected only once. The chain combines TRBV6-2 or TRBV6-3 with TRBJ1-1; D may be TRBD1 (6 bases). Trimming left V 5 bases short and J 5 bases short, with 18 bases between. The CDR3 is made up of 15 amino acids. Germline V gene data show CDR1 as MNHEY and CDR2 as SVGEGT. CDR3 protein: CASSPGVGARTEAFF. CDR3 in DNA: TGTGCCAGCAGTCCGGGAGTGGGGGCGCGGACTGAAGCTTTCTTT.

This chain links TRBV19 with TRBJ1-1; 8 bases map to TRBD1. V lost 6 bases and J lost 10; bases outside the gene matches: 16. Germline assignment: CDR1 LNHDA and CDR2 SQIVND (reference sequence). The CDR3 is 15 amino acids. The CDR3: CASRIAPGGSTSAFF. The CDR3 DNA reads TGTGCCAGTAGAATTGCCCCAGGGGGCTCTACCTCAGCTTTCTTT.

The chain has TRBV5-1 and TRBJ1-2; TRBD1 aligns across 7 bases. The germline V gene encodes CDR1 SGHRS and CDR2 YFSETQ. Trimming took 4 bases from V and 0 from J; bases not matched to a gene: 6. This CDR3 has 15 residues. Here the CDR3 DNA reads TGCGCCAGCAGCGTTGGGACAGACGCTAACTATGGCTACACCTTC. Translating gives CASSVGTDANYGYTF.

The chain carries TRBV19 and TRBJ2-2; no clear D gene. CDR1 is LNHDA, CDR2 SQIVND, per germline (reference sequence). V shed 5 bases and J shed 5 bases, with 3 bases lying between them. The CDR3 loop spans 11 amino acids. The CDR3 spells CASSFTGELFF. Written as DNA, the CDR3 is TGTGCCAGTAGTTTTACCGGGGAGCTGTTTTTT. The whole variable domain, remainder taken from reference TRBV19 and TRBJ2-2, is DGGITQSPKYLFRKEGQNVTLSCEQNLNHDAMYWYRQDPGQGLRLIYYSQIVNDFQKGDIAEGYSVSREKKESFPLTVTSAQKNPTAFYLCASSFTGELFFGEGSRLTVL.

This clone was counted a few times. This chain uses TRBV7-9 with TRBJ2-7, with D perhaps TRBD1 or TRBD2 (5 bases each). Germline V gives CDR1 SEHNR, CDR2 FQNEAQ (reference sequence). The CDR3 covers 13 residues. Trimming took 4 bases from V and 5 from J, leaving 12 bases between them. The CDR3 DNA reads TGTGCCAGCAGCTCGTTGGGGGAGCACGAGCAGTACTTC. As protein: CASSSLGEHEQYF.

In regard to this clone: The same CDR3 is also encoded by other DNA sequences in this sample. V usage is TRBV20-1 and J usage is TRBJ2-7; weak D call: TRBD1 (5 bases). V gave up 3 bases and J gave up 3 bases, with 6 bases separating them. This CDR3 region has 11 residues. Germline CDR1 DFQATT, CDR2 SNEGSKA (reference sequence). CDR3 sequence reads: CSASQGYEQYF. DNA of the CDR3: TGCAGTGCTAGTCAGGGCTACGAGCAGTACTTC.